One and the same sample provided the 24 T cell receptor beta chains below, sequenced in a study of T cell changes during pregnancy in multiple sclerosis. Profiled with immunoSEQ multiplex PCR; TCRdb holds only in-frame clones, not every one. The data contain roughly 74,000 clones, around nine tenths of them singletons. The source was peripheral blood, collected before pregnancy. These receptors all stem from a female donor with multiple sclerosis, enrolled in a pregnancy study.

The gene calls are TRBV4-1 and TRBJ1-5, with TRBD1 identical over 7 bases. The CDR3 is 17 residues long. With 4 bases clipped from V and 4 bases from J, the junction kept 13 bases outside the gene matches. Germline V gene lookup returns CDR1 MGHRA and CDR2 YSYEKL. This CDR3 is CASSLQPPGTVNQPQHF. The CDR3 DNA follows: TGCGCCAGCAGCCTACAACCCCCCGGGACAGTGAATCAGCCCCAGCATTTT.

The chain carries TRBV2 and TRBJ1-5; TRBD1 agrees at 7 bases. Trimming cost V 4 bases and J 4 bases; bases outside gene matches: 4. This CDR3 has 14 amino acids. Germline V gives CDR1 SNHLY, CDR2 FYNNEI. This CDR3 reads CASSAAGGNQPQHF. The DNA for the CDR3 is TGTGCCAGCAGTGCGGCAGGGGGGAATCAGCCCCAGCATTTT.

This chain connects TRBV7-8 to TRBJ1-2; D gene unclear. V was shortened by 0 bases and J by 1 base, with 6 bases between the two germline ends. CDR1 is SGHVS, CDR2 FQNEAQ, per germline. The CDR3 has 14 residues. This CDR3 is CASSLAEVNYGYTF. Here the CDR3 DNA reads TGTGCCAGCAGCTTAGCAGAGGTTAACTATGGCTACACCTTC.

V and J are TRBV5-4 and TRBJ2-1; D possibly corresponds to TRBD2 (6 bases). V lost 0 bases and J lost 5, with 9 bases in between. Per the germline V gene, CDR1 is SGHNT and CDR2 is YYREEE (reference sequence). The CDR3 extends over 14 amino acids. The CDR3 DNA sequence: TGTGCCAGCAGCTTGGCCGGGACTGACAATGAGCAGTTCTTC. Its protein is CASSLAGTDNEQFF.

This rearrangement joins TRBV6-1 to TRBJ1-2; D is unclear. The germline V gene encodes CDR1 MNHNS and CDR2 SASEGT. Between the trimmed V and J ends, which lost 0 bases and 4 bases, there was a span of 12 bases. This CDR3 has 15 residues. In DNA, the CDR3 is TGTGCCAGCAGTGAAGCGGATCGGACTTCCTATGGCTACACCTTC. It translates to CASSEADRTSYGYTF.

This rearrangement joins TRBV7-7 to TRBJ1-1; D gene ambiguous. Germline V gene sequence: CDR1 SSHAT, CDR2 FNYEAQ (reference sequence). Trimming took off 2 bases at V and 2 bases at J, with 6 bases between the two ends. There are 13 residues in the CDR3. This chain's CDR3 is CASSLSINTEAFF. CDR3 DNA sequence: TGTGCCAGCAGCTTAAGCATCAACACTGAAGCTTTCTTT.

The rearrangement joins TRBV6-4 to TRBJ1-2; possibly TRBD1 for D (6 bases). V lost 11 bases, J lost 4 bases, and 20 bases lay in between. The CDR3 is made up of 14 amino acids. The V gene's germline CDR1 is MRHNA and CDR2 SNTAGT. CDR3 DNA: TGTGCCGCACTTTTACTACAGGGTACCTATGGCTACACCTTC. This encodes CAALLLQGTYGYTF.

This sequence joins TRBV7-8 and TRBJ2-3; unclear D gene. Germline assignment: CDR1 SGHVS and CDR2 FQNEAQ. Trimming pared 2 bases from V and 4 bases from J, leaving 22 bases between. The CDR3 contains 18 residues. CDR3 DNA: TGTGCCAGCAGCTTAAAAGACGCTGGCGGTGCGGTCGCAGATACGCAGTATTTT. As protein: CASSLKDAGGAVADTQYF.

The chain carries TRBV30 and TRBJ1-1; D unresolved. Trimming shortened V by 0 bases and J by 6 bases, and 17 bases separated the two germline ends. Looked up from germline, CDR1 is GTSNPN and CDR2 is SVGIG (reference sequence). The length of the CDR3 is 15 residues. The CDR3 nucleotides read TGTGCCTGGAGTGTACGTCGGGGATCGATAGCTGAAGCTTTCTTT. It translates to CAWSVRRGSIAEAFF.

The chain joins TRBV7-2 to TRBJ1-4, with TRBD1 matching over 8 bases. The CDR3 spans 15 residues. J gave up 12 bases and V 5 bases, and 14 bases lay outside the gene matches. Per germline, CDR1 SGHTA and CDR2 FQGNSA. CDR3 coding DNA: TGTGCCAGCAGCCAGAGGACAGGGCGCGATTCCGAACTGTTTTTT. Protein sequence: CASSQRTGRDSELFF.

The chain links TRBV4-3 to TRBJ1-5; D not certain. Germline loops: CDR1 LGHNA, CDR2 YSLEER. This CDR3 region has 15 residues. Trimming removed 0 bases at V and 1 base at J, with 7 bases between. CDR3 DNA sequence: TGCGCCAGCAGCCAAGATCTAGTAAGCAATCAGCCCCAGCATTTT. Residues: CASSQDLVSNQPQHF.

The rearrangement links TRBV16 to TRBJ2-5, with a possible D match to TRBD2 (5 bases). CDR1 KGHSY and CDR2 FQNENV come from the germline V gene. CDR3 length: 14 amino acids. Trimming stripped 5 bases from V and 0 bases from J, with 10 bases between. CDR3 residues: CASSERRDQETQYF. Here the CDR3 DNA reads TGTGCCAGCAGCGAGCGGCGGGACCAAGAGACCCAGTACTTC.

The gene calls are TRBV27 and TRBJ2-3; TRBD2 aligns across 13 bases. The CDR3 extends over 15 amino acids. V was pared by 8 bases and J by 5 bases, with 7 bases of the junction left unmatched. Germline V gives CDR1 MNHEY, CDR2 SMNVEV (reference sequence). The CDR3 DNA is TGTGCCAGCTTTGGACTAGCGGGAGCAGTAGATACGCAGTATTTT. As protein: CASFGLAGAVDTQYF.

V gene TRBV19 combines with J gene TRBJ2-1; the D gene is possibly TRBD2 (5 bases). In germline, CDR1 is LNHDA, CDR2 SQIVND (reference sequence). V was trimmed by 3 bases and J by 8 bases, leaving 11 bases between them. The CDR3 has 13 residues. CDR3 in amino acids: CASSILVRDEQFF. CDR3 DNA sequence: TGTGCCAGTAGTATCCTCGTGAGGGATGAGCAGTTCTTC. Variable domain in full (rest from reference TRBV19 and TRBJ2-1): DGGITQSPKYLFRKEGQNVTLSCEQNLNHDAMYWYRQDPGQGLRLIYYSQIVNDFQKGDIAEGYSVSREKKESFPLTVTSAQKNPTAFYLCASSILVRDEQFFGPGTRLTVL.

The chain recombines TRBV18 with TRBJ1-1, with D possibly being TRBD1 (5 bases). Trimming left V 0 bases short and J 8 bases short, with 16 bases between. The CDR3 length is 15 residues. The V gene's germline CDR1 is KGHSH and CDR2 LQKENI. The CDR3 region has the DNA TGTGCCAGCTCACCACCGGAGGGGCGTCTTATAGAAGCTTTCTTT. It yields the protein CASSPPEGRLIEAFF.

The chain couples TRBV4-1 to TRBJ2-6; D may be TRBD1 (6 bases). Germline CDR1 and CDR2: MGHRA and YSYEKL. Trimming took 4 bases from V and 0 from J, leaving 16 bases between them. The length of the CDR3 is 18 residues. The CDR3 protein is CASSPARDIDSGANVLTF. The CDR3 DNA follows: TGCGCCAGCAGCCCGGCCCGGGACATCGACTCTGGGGCCAACGTCCTGACTTTC.

The chain links TRBV5-6 to TRBJ1-1; 7 bases fit TRBD1. Per the germline V gene, CDR1 is SGHDT and CDR2 is YYEEEE. This CDR3 spans 17 amino acids. J gave up 1 base and V 5 bases, and 14 bases lay outside the gene matches. CDR3 region: CASRSKTLGQENTEAFF. CDR3 coding DNA: TGTGCCAGCAGATCCAAGACCCTAGGACAGGAGAACACTGAAGCTTTCTTT.

The chain employs TRBV19 and TRBJ1-1, with 9 bases lining up with TRBD1. The CDR3 sequence is 17 residues long. V lost 5 bases to trimming and J lost 3 bases; unmatched junction nucleotides: 13. The germline gives CDR1 LNHDA, CDR2 SQIVND (reference sequence). In DNA form, the CDR3 reads TGTGCCAGTAGTCAATGGGGTGGGACAGGGCGGGACACTGAAGCTTTCTTT. Translation: CASSQWGGTGRDTEAFF.

The J gene is TRBJ2-7, the V gene TRBV6-1; TRBD2 aligns across 9 bases. The ends lost 10 bases at V and 6 bases at J; junction bases unmatched: 13. The CDR3 totals 14 residues. CDR1 and CDR2 (germline): MNHNS, SASEGT. This chain's CDR3 is CATGSSGSEREQYF. The CDR3 DNA sequence: TGTGCCACTGGGAGTAGCGGGAGTGAACGCGAGCAGTACTTC.

CDR3 nucleotide sequence: TGCGCCAGCAGCCAAGACGCCCATAGCGGGAGGGCCGGGGACGGGGAGCTGTTTTTT. Its protein is CASSQDAHSGRAGDGELFF. The chain links TRBV4-1 to TRBJ2-2; 11 bases are shared with TRBD2. The CDR3 loop spans 19 amino acids. The V gene's germline CDR1 is MGHRA and CDR2 YSYEKL. Trimming at V came to 0 bases and at J to 7 bases, leaving 13 bases not matched to a gene.

This chain connects TRBV9 to TRBJ1-1; maybe TRBD1 (5 bases). Germline CDR1 SGDLS, CDR2 YYNGEE. The ends were cut back, 0 bases at V and 0 bases at J, with 15 bases in the middle. The CDR3 spans 17 residues. CDR3 bases: TGTGCCAGCAGCGTAGGCACCTCTCTAGGGGTGAACACTGAAGCTTTCTTT. Protein: CASSVGTSLGVNTEAFF.

J is TRBJ2-5 and V is TRBV21-1; the D segment call TRBD1 is taken from the table without a DNA check. TRBV21-1 is listed as a pseudogene. CDR3 length: 15 residues. The CDR3: CASSKGKAGQETQYF. Here the CDR3 DNA reads TGTGCCAGCAGCAAAGGCAAAGCAGGTCAAGAGACCCAGTACTTC.

J is TRBJ1-1 and V is TRBV4-1; the match to TRBD1 covers 7 bases. After removal of 0 bases from V and 7 bases from J, the junction contained 5 bases not matched to a gene. Germline V gene data show CDR1 as MGHRA and CDR2 as YSYEKL. The CDR3 is 14 amino acids. CDR3 bases: TGCGCCAGCAGCCAAGAAAGGGGGCCCAGTGAAGCTTTCTTT. Translated: CASSQERGPSEAFF.

The rearrangement links TRBV15 to TRBJ2-2, with 9 bases identical to TRBD1. The V gene end was trimmed by 3 bases and the J gene end by 4 bases; junction bases not matched to a gene: 12. CDR3 length: 18 residues. Germline assignment: CDR1 LNHNV and CDR2 YYDKDF (reference sequence). The CDR3 protein is CATSSYWTGAAGTGELFF. DNA for the CDR3: TGTGCCACCAGCAGCTACTGGACAGGGGCGGCGGGCACCGGGGAGCTGTTTTTT.